The TCR beta chain described here comes from a study of OX40 agonist ivuxolimab in advanced cancers. In the study overall: The study enrolled dose-escalation patients with hepatocellular carcinoma, melanoma, renal cell or head and neck cancer.

TCRdb's copy holds only in-frame clones and misses some; the assay was immunoSEQ multiplex PCR. The sample consists of roughly 23,000 clones, approximately 81% of them appearing once. Overall study results and limits: The study found among the lowest clonal expansion in partial responders at 0.1-3.0 mg/kg.

With respect to this clone: What it recognizes is unknown.

Prior autoimmune disease or systemic immunosuppression barred patients. Material: CD4+ or CD8+ T cells sorted from blood, obtained in a trial of the OX40 agonist ivuxolimab. The receptor was derived from an adult with an advanced solid tumor such as melanoma, head and neck, liver or kidney cancer.

The CDR3, as DNA: TGTGCCAGCAGTGAACCTTGGCTAGCGGGGGGTAACGAGCAGTACTTC. Protein: CASSEPWLAGGNEQYF. The V gene is TRBV6-1, the J gene TRBJ2-7, with 11 bases aligning to TRBD2. V lost 2 bases to trimming and J lost 5 bases; unmatched junction nucleotides: 8. CDR1 is MNHNS and CDR2 is SASEGT in the germline V gene. The CDR3 sequence is 16 residues long.